The 26 T cell receptor beta chains presented below share a single source sample, sequenced in a study of T cells in localized non-small cell lung cancer. Clones were sequenced by immunoSEQ multiplex PCR, and TCRdb holds only the in-frame ones, with some missing. The table records under 2,000 clones, about 31% of them present only once. The starting material was lung tumor tissue, obtained before any cancer treatment. These receptors came from a female donor of 60 years or more with stage I squamous cell lung carcinoma.

This clone is large in the sample. V and J are TRBV11-3 and TRBJ2-5; D not certain. Germline loops: CDR1 SGHNT, CDR2 YENEEA. V was cut by 1 base and J by 5 bases, with 29 bases left in between. This CDR3 is built from 20 residues. The CDR3 sequence: CASSLVGVGRGRVGIETQYF. CDR3 bases: TGTGCCAGCAGCTTAGTTGGGGTCGGCCGCGGCCGGGTGGGGATTGAGACCCAGTACTTC.

The genes are TRBV5-1 and TRBJ2-1; 7 bases agree with TRBD2. Germline V lookup: CDR1 SGHRS, CDR2 YFSETQ. The CDR3 extends over 15 amino acids. J lost 12 bases, V lost 0 bases, and 12 bases had no gene match. CDR3 protein: CASSLAGGSGFLQFF. CDR3 bases: TGCGCCAGCAGCTTGGCCGGGGGTAGCGGGTTTCTGCAGTTCTTC.

By its share, this clone is medium-sized (0.01 to 0.1%). Germline is not matched at one junction end, which may reflect a read error. V is TRBV11-3 and J is TRBJ2-5; 14 bases agree with TRBD2. CDR3 length equals 15 residues. Germline CDR1 and CDR2: SGHNT and YENEEA. In DNA, the CDR3 is TGTGCCAGCAGCTTGGGACTGACTAGCGGGAGGGCCGATAACTTC. Amino acid sequence: CASSLGLTSGRADNF.

This clone was counted between two and nine times. The rearrangement uses TRBV29-1 and TRBJ2-6; D is uncertain. V lost 4 bases to trimming and J lost 0 bases, with 7 bases between them. The CDR3 consists of 14 residues. Germline V gene lookup returns CDR1 SQVTM and CDR2 ANQGSEA. The CDR3 is CSVGTDSGANVLTF. The CDR3 DNA follows: TGCAGCGTTGGGACCGACTCTGGGGCCAACGTCCTGACTTTC. The complete variable domain, with remaining parts taken from reference TRBV29-1 and TRBJ2-6, reads SAVISQKPSRDICQRGTSLTIQCQVDSQVTMMFWYRQQPGQSLTLIATANQGSEATYESGFVIDKFPISRPNLTFSTLTVSNMSPEDSSIYLCSVGTDSGANVLTFGAGSRLTVL.

The table lists this clone with a few counts. V and J are TRBV6-8 and TRBJ1-5, with D uncertain. The CDR3 covers 13 residues. Germline V CDR1 and CDR2: MNHGY, SAAAGT. V was trimmed by 7 bases and J by 4 bases, leaving 11 bases between them. CDR3 coding DNA: TGTGCCAGCACCTCAGGACGGAATCAGCCCCAGCATTTT. Residues: CASTSGRNQPQHF.

This clone was found once. The chain uses TRBV18 and TRBJ2-3, with 8 bases that match TRBD2. V gave up 0 bases and J gave up 5 bases; unmatched junction bases: 16. This CDR3 contains 19 residues. Germline CDR1 and CDR2: KGHSH and LQKENI. Written as DNA, the CDR3 is TGTGCCAGCTCACCACCGGTATGGCGGGAGGATTTTGAGGGAGATACGCAGTATTTT. Translated, it gives CASSPPVWREDFEGDTQYF.

This clone was recorded a few times. The CDR3 nucleotides read TGTGCCAGCAGTGGCATGGCGGTGGCAAATGAGCAGTTCTTC. This codes for CASSGMAVANEQFF. The genes are TRBV9 and TRBJ2-1; no clear D gene. Germline V gene data show CDR1 as SGDLS and CDR2 as YYNGEE. The CDR3 loop spans 14 amino acids. The V gene lost 5 bases and the J gene lost 7 bases, with 16 bases spanning the gap.

This clone appeared a few times. Its ends do not fully match the called genes, so a read error is possible. V gene TRBV6-8 combines with J gene TRBJ1-2; D not resolved. The CDR3 covers 16 residues. Germline CDR1 and CDR2: MNHGY and SAAAGT. The chain's CDR3 is CASRAVASLANYGYTF. The CDR3 bases are TGTGCCAGCAGGGCAGTAGCTTCATTAGCTAATTATGGCTACACCTTC.

This clone ranks as medium-sized (0.01 to 0.1%). The chain employs TRBV6-8 and TRBJ1-2; D unclear. Germline CDR1 MNHGY, CDR2 SAAAGT. The CDR3 consists of 14 residues. Trimming took 5 bases from V and 2 from J, leaving 12 bases between them. The CDR3 region is CASSEALENYGYTF. The CDR3 nucleotides read TGTGCCAGCAGTGAGGCGTTAGAGAACTATGGCTACACCTTC.

In its sample, this clone was seen a few times. The chain recombines TRBV11-3 with TRBJ2-3, with TRBD2 matching over 9 bases. V trimming: 3 bases; J trimming: 0 bases; junction bases outside the gene matches: 10. This CDR3 has 18 amino acids. Germline V gene sequence: CDR1 SGHNT, CDR2 YENEEA. CDR3 sequence: CASSLFPSGESSTDTQYF. The CDR3 DNA reads TGTGCCAGCAGCTTGTTTCCTAGCGGGGAGTCTAGCACAGATACGCAGTATTTT.

This clone was picked up a small number of times. Mismatch with germline at one junction end may stem from a read error. V usage is TRBV9 and J usage is TRBJ2-6; D may be TRBD1 or TRBD2 (5 bases each). CDR3 size: 18 residues. Per germline, CDR1 SGDLS and CDR2 YYNGEE. CDR3 sequence (DNA): TGTGCCAGCAGCCCTATGATCGGAGGATTTACTGGGGCTAACGTCCTGACTTTC. Its protein product is CASSPMIGGFTGANVLTF.

This sequence joins TRBV11-3 and TRBJ1-2, with D unclear. Germline values: CDR1 SGHNT, CDR2 YENEEA. V lost 3 bases and J lost 5, with 22 bases in between. This CDR3 is 17 amino acids long. The CDR3 DNA sequence: TGTGCCAGCAGCTTCGGGGTCACATCCTTACCTTTATATGGCTACACCTTC. It translates to CASSFGVTSLPLYGYTF.

J is TRBJ1-1 and V is TRBV11-3; D is uncertain. The CDR3 contains 14 residues. Trimming took off 5 bases at V and 3 bases at J, with 13 bases between the two ends. The germline V gene encodes CDR1 SGHNT and CDR2 YENEEA. The CDR3 bases are TGTGCCAGCAGCACCCGACAAGTGGACACTGAAGCTTTCTTT. Translated: CASSTRQVDTEAFF.

The J gene is TRBJ2-2, the V gene TRBV29-1; 9 nucleotides line up with TRBD2. Trimming at V came to 6 bases and at J to 5 bases, leaving 4 bases not matched to a gene. The germline V gene has CDR1 SQVTM and CDR2 ANQGSEA. The CDR3 contains 13 residues. The chain's CDR3 is CSVGTSLTGELFF. The CDR3 bases are TGCAGCGTCGGGACTAGCCTGACCGGGGAGCTGTTTTTT.

This chain uses TRBV19 with TRBJ2-7; tentatively, D is TRBD2 (7 bases). CDR3 length: 15 amino acids. Per the germline V gene, CDR1 is LNHDA and CDR2 is SQIVND (reference sequence). The V end was cut by 6 bases, the J end by 6 bases, with 21 bases between. The CDR3 sequence is CASSPSGGGLGEQYF. For the CDR3, the DNA is TGTGCCAGTAGCCCCTCGGGGGGCGGTTTAGGCGAGCAGTACTTC.

The chain couples TRBV11-3 to TRBJ2-7, with 9 bases lining up with TRBD1. The CDR3 consists of 15 residues. J gave up 6 bases and V 5 bases, and 11 bases lay outside the gene matches. Germline V lookup: CDR1 SGHNT, CDR2 YENEEA. The CDR3 DNA sequence: TGTGCCAGCAGCACCTGGGACAGGGATTCTGGCGAGCAGTACTTC. This translates into CASSTWDRDSGEQYF. The variable domain in full, with the rest retrieved from reference TRBV11-3 and TRBJ2-7, is EAGVVQSPRYKIIEKKQPVAFWCNPISGHNTLYWYLQNLGQGPELLIRYENEEAVDDSQLPKDRFSAERLKGVDSTLKIQPAELGDSAVYLCASSTWDRDSGEQYFGPGTRLTVT.

CDR3 nucleotides: TGTGCCAGTAGTACTCAGGGACTAGAACCCCAGTACTTC. Translating it yields CASSTQGLEPQYF. The rearrangement joins TRBV19 to TRBJ2-5; 8 nucleotides agree with TRBD2. Trimming cost V 4 bases and J 9 bases; bases outside gene matches: 7. Germline V lookup: CDR1 LNHDA, CDR2 SQIVND (reference sequence). The CDR3 consists of 13 residues.

This clone was seen a few times. The chain uses TRBV6-8 and TRBJ2-2; no clear D. Trimming removed 5 bases from V and 1 base from J, with 11 bases in between. The CDR3 length is 15 residues. Germline loops: CDR1 MNHGY, CDR2 SAAAGT. The CDR3 region has the DNA TGTGCCAGCAGTGATTACGACTTGAACACCGGGGAGCTGTTTTTT. Its translation is CASSDYDLNTGELFF.

Only one count was recorded for this clone. The genes are TRBV29-1 and TRBJ2-7; 9 nucleotides align to TRBD1. J was trimmed by 5 bases and V by 5 bases; bases with no gene match: 10. The V gene's germline CDR1 is SQVTM and CDR2 ANQGSEA. This CDR3 is 14 amino acids long. CDR3: CSVLGDRASNEQYF. CDR3 coding DNA: TGCAGCGTTTTGGGGGACAGGGCATCGAACGAGCAGTACTTC.

The chain has TRBV11-3 and TRBJ2-1, with 11 bases fitting TRBD2. Germline V CDR1 and CDR2: SGHNT, YENEEA. Trimming at V came to 5 bases and at J to 5 bases, leaving 5 bases not matched to a gene. There are 15 residues in the CDR3. The CDR3 sequence is CASSNLAGGDNEQFF. As DNA, the CDR3 is TGTGCCAGCAGCAACCTAGCGGGGGGAGACAATGAGCAGTTCTTC.

The V gene is TRBV19, the J gene TRBJ2-5, with D possibly TRBD2 on 6 matching bases. This CDR3 comprises 15 residues. The germline CDR1 and CDR2 sequences are LNHDA and SQIVND (reference sequence). V lost 1 base and J lost 4, with 13 bases in between. The CDR3 protein is CASSIGKGLLETQYF. In DNA form, the CDR3 reads TGTGCCAGTAGTATAGGAAAGGGACTGCTAGAGACCCAGTACTTC.

The gene calls are TRBV6-8 and TRBJ1-5; no clear D. The CDR3 contains 14 residues. Germline V lookup: CDR1 MNHGY, CDR2 SAAAGT. V was cut by 7 bases and J by 6 bases, with 16 bases left in between. The CDR3, as DNA: TGTGCCAGCACGCGGGCCACTGGAAGTCAGCCCCAGCATTTT. Translated, it gives CASTRATGSQPQHF.

This clone was counted between two and nine times. The V and J genes are TRBV23-1 and TRBJ2-2, with 10 bases identical to TRBD1. TRBV23-1 is sorted into the ORF group, with uncertain function. The CDR3 is 17 residues long. The V gene end was trimmed by 0 bases and the J gene end by 7 bases; junction bases not matched to a gene: 8. The CDR3 DNA reads TGCGCCAGCAGTCAATCCCGGGACAGGGGAAGGATCGGGGAGCTGTTTTTT. It yields the protein CASSQSRDRGRIGELFF.

V usage is TRBV28 and J usage is TRBJ2-7, with D perhaps TRBD2 (6 bases). The CDR3 has 12 residues. Germline V CDR1 and CDR2: MDHEN, SYDVKM. V lost 5 bases, J lost 4 bases, and 9 bases lay in between. CDR3 in DNA: TGTGCCAGCAGTGCCGGGAGATACGAGCAGTACTTC. Protein sequence: CASSAGRYEQYF.

In this sample, this clone turned up a few times. The rearrangement links TRBV9 to TRBJ2-1; weak D call: TRBD2 (6 bases). The CDR3 runs 15 residues. V was clipped by 5 bases and J by 7 bases, with 19 bases between them. CDR1 is SGDLS and CDR2 is YYNGEE in the germline V gene. CDR3 residues: CASSETSRPANEQFF. Written as DNA, the CDR3 is TGTGCCAGCAGTGAAACTAGCCGCCCCGCTAATGAGCAGTTCTTC.

This clone appeared once. A read error may explain this, as a much larger clone is one base away. This specimen includes other DNA sequences encoding the same CDR3. The chain couples TRBV11-3 to TRBJ2-2, with D unclear. In germline, CDR1 is SGHNT, CDR2 YENEEA. This CDR3 is 14 amino acids long. Trimming cost V 5 bases and J 9 bases, with 16 bases left between them. CDR3 in DNA: TGTGCCAGCAGCGGAGAGAGCTTACGCCGGGAGCTGTTTTTT. This sequence encodes CASSGESLRRELFF. Full variable domain (rest looked up from reference TRBV11-3 and TRBJ2-2): EAGVVQSPRYKIIEKKQPVAFWCNPISGHNTLYWYLQNLGQGPELLIRYENEEAVDDSQLPKDRFSAERLKGVDSTLKIQPAELGDSAVYLCASSGESLRRELFFGEGSRLTVL.